This T cell receptor (beta chain) was profiled in a study of CD8+CD57+ T cells in acquired aplastic anemia (dated by TCRdb to 2017 to 2018). As for the study more broadly: On average, sorted CD4+ and CD8+ cells yielded 3.2 ug of extracted DNA, with a range of roughly 0.17 to 30 ug. A CD8+CD57+ expansion meant a frequency higher than the mean frequency seen in healthy subjects.

This clonotype was recorded at least ten times. Its antigen is still unknown. No base quality information exists; no much larger clone differs at one position. Cut back by 8 bases and 4 bases, the V and J ends lie 14 bases apart. The germline V gene (reference sequence) specifies LNHDA as CDR1 and SQIVND as CDR2. Measured from the cysteine to the phenylalanine, the CDR3 is 13 residues long. The read is trimmed to its CDR3 DNA, 39 bases read in frame from base 1. Genomic DNA was used as template for profiling of TCR beta VDJ combinations and CDR3 sequences. An Illumina HiSeq 2000 was used for TCR repertoire sequencing. Per the source publication's procedure: Repertoires were assessed using TRBV/TRBJ rearrangement plots, CDR3 size and DJ length profiles, and Simpson's diversity index. The most abundant DNA sequence in the deep sequencing data was defined as the immunodominant clone. CDR3 amino acid sequences were checked for sharing across subjects and were also compared against the VDJdb database and published repertoires. TCRdb applied fastp at Q25 and MiXCR to the public reads, then kept only in-frame beta chains. Merged by CDR3 protein, the rows form single entries marked with the most common genes and DNA. These V and J calls originate from TCRdb's pipeline instead of the authors' own analysis. The sample table shows approximately 150,000 distinct CDR3 sequences, and 40% to 50% are seen once. About 1.2% of the sample comes from the top ten.

The investigation overall reported the following: Patients and healthy controls showed no significant difference in CD8+ Simpson's diversity (P=0.060). Some 30 CD8+ CDR3 sequences were shared between patients and controls but appeared highly expressed in patients and within their immunodominant clones.

Expansion of CD8+CD57+ cells had been shown by flow cytometry in the patients chosen for sequencing. All patients had severe acquired aplastic anemia diagnosed by International Study of Aplastic Anemia and Agranulocytosis and Camitta criteria. At the time blood was sampled, none of the patients had received any therapy. The study deep-sequenced TCR repertoires of sorted CD4+ and CD8+ blood T cells from severe aplastic anemia patients and healthy subjects. Patients were enrolled in the USA under clinicaltrials.gov protocols 00001620, 01623167, 00001397, 00071045, 00081523 and 00961064. Ficoll-Paque density gradient centrifugation was used to isolate peripheral blood mononuclear cells. Before DNA extraction, CD4+ and CD8+ T cells were sorted with FACS or magnetic beads.

Material: sorted CD4+, CD8+, or CD8+CD57+ T cells (not recorded which) from PBMCs. This receptor was identified in a human donor with aplastic anemia. Here the chain combines TRBV19 and TRBJ2-5, with TRBD1 perhaps the D gene, on 6 matching bases. The CDR3 protein: CASGQGFGETQYF. The nucleotide sequence is TGTGCCAGTGGCCAGGGGTTCGGAGAGACCCAGTACTTC.